The 9 T cell receptor beta chains given below trace back to one sample, sequenced in a study of control samples from healthy donors and cancer patients. TCRdb's copy holds only in-frame clones and misses some; the assay was immunoSEQ multiplex PCR. The sample yields 120,000 to 150,000 clones, more than 85% seen once. The sequenced material came from blood. The receptors originated from a man younger than 35 in good health.

The gene calls are TRBV13 and TRBJ2-2; 8 nucleotides match TRBD1. This CDR3 spans 15 amino acids. From germline, CDR1 is PRHDT and CDR2 FYEKMQ (reference sequence). V shed 2 bases, J shed 5 bases, and the junction held 4 bases outside the gene matches. The CDR3 bases are TGTGCCAGCAGCTTATTCCGGGACAGGACCGGGGAGCTGTTTTTT. Amino acid sequence: CASSLFRDRTGELFF.

CDR3 nucleotides: TGTGCCAGCAGCCTTTTGAGGGGGCTGGACTATGGCTACACCTTC. Protein: CASSLLRGLDYGYTF. The chain recombines TRBV5-4 with TRBJ1-2, with 7 bases identical to TRBD1. The length of the CDR3 is 15 residues. Germline V gene data show CDR1 as SGHNT and CDR2 as YYREEE (reference sequence). V gave up 4 bases and J gave up 3 bases; unmatched junction bases: 9.

This rearrangement joins TRBV11-3 to TRBJ2-7; a possible D gene is TRBD2 (5 bases). Trimming took 2 bases from V and 3 from J, leaving 14 bases between them. CDR1 and CDR2 (germline): SGHNT, YENEEA. This CDR3 spans 15 amino acids. The CDR3 nucleotides are TGTGCCAGCAGCTTAATGGGAGAGAATGGCTACGAGCAGTACTTC. The encoded protein is CASSLMGENGYEQYF.

Points on this clone: Other DNA sequences from this sample encode an identical CDR3 as well. V is TRBV27 and J is TRBJ1-1; D not resolved. The CDR3 sequence is 13 residues long. Germline values: CDR1 MNHEY, CDR2 SMNVEV (reference sequence). V lost 0 bases and J lost 0, with 2 bases in between. The CDR3 nucleotides are TGTGCCAGCAGTTTATCCGTGAACACTGAAGCTTTCTTT. Amino acid sequence: CASSLSVNTEAFF.

This clone has just one count. The V gene is TRBV27, the J gene TRBJ2-3; D remains ambiguous. CDR1 MNHEY and CDR2 SMNVEV come from the germline V gene (reference sequence). V lost 2 bases, J lost 2 bases, and 14 bases lay in between. The CDR3 is made up of 16 amino acids. The CDR3 loop reads CASSLSTTHFTDTQYF. The CDR3 DNA follows: TGTGCCAGCAGTTTAAGTACAACACACTTCACAGATACGCAGTATTTT.

V is TRBV28 and J is TRBJ1-2; 8 bases line up with TRBD1. The CDR3 contains 17 residues. With V trimmed by 5 bases and J by 2 bases, 13 bases remained unmatched. Germline loops: CDR1 MDHEN, CDR2 SYDVKM. In DNA form, the CDR3 reads TGTGCCAGCAGTGGTCAGGACAGGGACAGGCCCAACTATGGCTACACCTTC. It translates to CASSGQDRDRPNYGYTF.

This chain links TRBV11-2 with TRBJ1-1; D is perhaps TRBD1 (6 bases). The V end lost 3 bases, the J end lost 5 bases, and 13 bases lay between the germline ends. In germline, CDR1 is SGHAT, CDR2 FQNNGV. The CDR3 spans 14 residues. The CDR3 sequence: CASSFVQGRTEAFF. DNA of the CDR3: TGTGCCAGCAGCTTCGTGCAGGGGCGAACTGAAGCTTTCTTT.

The genes are TRBV6-5 and TRBJ1-1; maybe TRBD1 (6 bases). Trimming stripped 7 bases from V and 6 bases from J, with 21 bases between. CDR1 and CDR2 from the germline V gene are MNHEY and SVGAGI. CDR3 length equals 15 residues. The CDR3 here is CASTPSGQGLSEAFF. The CDR3 DNA reads as TGTGCCAGCACCCCATCTGGGCAGGGGTTATCTGAAGCTTTCTTT.

CDR3 bases: TGTGCCAGCAGCCCTGTGGGGAGACACAATGAGCAGTTCTTC. This sequence encodes CASSPVGRHNEQFF. The rearrangement joins TRBV5-4 to TRBJ2-1; tentatively, D is TRBD2 (5 bases). The V gene lost 4 bases and the J gene lost 5 bases, with 13 bases spanning the gap. The CDR3 has 14 amino acids. Per the germline V gene, CDR1 is SGHNT and CDR2 is YYREEE (reference sequence).